What follows are 5 T cell receptor beta chains derived from one specimen sequenced in a study of blood T cell repertoires in COVID-19. Some clones are missing from TCRdb's copy, which holds only in-frame ones; the method was immunoSEQ multiplex PCR. The sample has 80,000 to 130,000 clones, roughly 90% seen once; the top ten hold around 5.7%. The source material was peripheral blood. Receptors originate from a man aged 70 or older with acute or convalescent COVID-19.

The chain has TRBV12-5 and TRBJ2-3; 13 bases fit TRBD2. The CDR3 length is 16 residues. J was trimmed by 5 bases and V by 3 bases; bases with no gene match: 5. Germline CDR1 LGHNT, CDR2 FRNRAP. The CDR3 nucleotides are TGTGCTAGTGGTTTCCTACTAGCGGGGGGGCAAGATACGCAGTATTTT. The encoded protein is CASGFLLAGGQDTQYF.

The chain employs TRBV6-5 and TRBJ2-7, with 10 positions matching TRBD2. The V gene's germline CDR1 is MNHEY and CDR2 SVGAGI. The V gene end was trimmed by 4 bases and the J gene end by 3 bases; junction bases not matched to a gene: 3. This CDR3 has 14 residues. The CDR3 spells CASSSRLAGYEQYF. The CDR3 DNA follows: TGTGCCAGCAGTTCACGACTAGCGGGCTACGAGCAGTACTTC.

The rearrangement uses TRBV19 and TRBJ2-6; 7 bases match TRBD1. This CDR3 comprises 16 residues. After removal of 4 bases from V and 4 bases from J, the junction contained 7 bases not matched to a gene. Per the germline V gene, CDR1 is LNHDA and CDR2 is SQIVND (reference sequence). The CDR3 is CASSTSGTAGANVLTF. The CDR3, as DNA: TGTGCCAGTAGTACCTCCGGGACAGCCGGGGCCAACGTCCTGACTTTC.

The chain carries TRBV5-5 and TRBJ1-5; perhaps TRBD1 as D (5 bases). In germline, CDR1 is SGHKS, CDR2 YYEKEE (reference sequence). Trimming cost V 1 base and J 6 bases, with 8 bases left between them. The CDR3 is 13 amino acids. DNA of the CDR3: TGTGCCAGCAGCTTGAGAGACAGTCAGCCCCAGCATTTT. Protein product: CASSLRDSQPQHF.

J is TRBJ2-3 and V is TRBV2; 12 bases are shared with TRBD2. Germline values: CDR1 SNHLY, CDR2 FYNNEI. This CDR3 region has 17 residues. The junction had 13 bases not matched to a gene; V was cut back by 6 bases and J by 6 bases. The CDR3 nucleotides read TGTGCCAGCAGCTCCGGGACTAGCGGGCCCCGGGGCGATACGCAGTATTTT. Protein: CASSSGTSGPRGDTQYF.